These 31 T cell receptor beta chains came from one sample sequenced in a study of PD-1 blockade in classical Hodgkin lymphoma. Sequenced by immunoSEQ multiplex PCR; TCRdb stores in-frame clones only, minus some. The sample lists over 900 clones, 65% to 90% seen once, with 25% to 40% in the top ten. No patient escaped relapse after autologous stem cell transplantation, and brentuximab vedotin exposure varied. Thawed PBMCs underwent magnetic negative selection to obtain purified CD8+ T cells. Material: CD8+ T cells from blood, obtained at baseline. Every receptor here comes from a human donor with classical Hodgkin lymphoma.

The count of this clone is one. The rearrangement uses TRBV29-1 and TRBJ1-2; 9 bases map to TRBD1. V trimming: 0 bases; J trimming: 3 bases; junction bases outside the gene matches: 14. CDR1 is SQVTM and CDR2 is ANQGSEA in the germline V gene. This CDR3 has 18 amino acids. The CDR3 here is CSVEDFDAGQGRDYGYTF. The CDR3 nucleotides read TGCAGCGTTGAAGACTTTGACGCCGGACAGGGGAGGGACTATGGCTACACCTTC. Full variable domain (remainder filled in from reference TRBV29-1 and TRBJ1-2): SAVISQKPSRDICQRGTSLTIQCQVDSQVTMMFWYRQQPGQSLTLIATANQGSEATYESGFVIDKFPISRPNLTFSTLTVSNMSPEDSSIYLCSVEDFDAGQGRDYGYTFGSGTRLTVV.

V usage is TRBV11-1 and J usage is TRBJ2-7, with D maybe TRBD1 (5 bases). The germline V gene has CDR1 SGHAT and CDR2 FQDESV (reference sequence). The germline V and J ends were trimmed by 0 bases and 3 bases, with 9 bases remaining between them. The CDR3 extends over 14 amino acids. The CDR3 sequence is CASSLAGQDYEQYF. CDR3 bases: TGTGCCAGCAGCTTAGCGGGGCAGGACTACGAGCAGTACTTC.

The chain couples TRBV5-4 to TRBJ2-2; D might be TRBD1 (6 bases). The CDR3 is 16 amino acids. Trimming cost V 4 bases and J 5 bases, with 18 bases left between them. From germline, CDR1 is SGHNT and CDR2 YYREEE (reference sequence). This CDR3 reads CASSTGHAEGTGELFF. CDR3 DNA: TGTGCCAGCAGCACGGGACACGCCGAGGGGACCGGGGAGCTGTTTTTT.

The chain links TRBV5-3 to TRBJ1-2; D is perhaps TRBD1 (6 bases). TRBV5-3 is assigned to the ORF class and has an uncertain function. CDR3 length: 17 residues. Trimming removed 4 bases at V and 8 bases at J, with 27 bases between. The CDR3 reads CARSPPGHIPYYGGYTF. The CDR3 DNA sequence: TGTGCCAGAAGCCCCCCGGGACACATTCCCTACTATGGGGGCTACACCTTC.

The chain recombines TRBV11-3 with TRBJ1-5; maybe TRBD1 (6 bases). V shed 5 bases and J shed 3 bases, with 8 bases lying between them. Germline V gene data show CDR1 as SGHNT and CDR2 as YENEEA. There are 13 residues in the CDR3. The CDR3 sequence is CASSRQDNQPQHF. The CDR3 coding sequence is TGTGCCAGCAGCCGACAGGACAATCAGCCCCAGCATTTT.

J is TRBJ1-1 and V is TRBV5-6, with D maybe TRBD1 (5 bases). The germline V gene encodes CDR1 SGHDT and CDR2 YYEEEE. V lost 3 bases, J lost 6 bases, and 15 bases lay in between. CDR3 length: 14 residues. The CDR3 loop reads CASSSTPEGAEAFF. The DNA for the CDR3 is TGTGCCAGCAGCTCAACCCCGGAAGGGGCTGAAGCTTTCTTT.

V is TRBV5-4 and J is TRBJ2-3; the D gene could be TRBD1 or TRBD2 (6 bases each). V shed 4 bases and J shed 2 bases, with 17 bases lying between them. The CDR3 covers 16 residues. Germline V gene data show CDR1 as SGHNT and CDR2 as YYREEE (reference sequence). CDR3 region: CASSPRVRGLTDTQYF. The CDR3 DNA reads as TGTGCCAGCAGCCCTCGGGTCAGGGGACTCACAGATACGCAGTATTTT.

This clone was observed a few times. V and J are TRBV12-5 and TRBJ2-7; D unclear. Germline loops: CDR1 LGHNT, CDR2 FRNRAP. The CDR3 runs 16 residues. V was cut by 0 bases and J by 2 bases, with 14 bases left in between. The CDR3 is CASGLVFTRAPYEQYF. The CDR3 coding sequence is TGTGCTAGTGGTTTGGTATTTACCCGGGCCCCCTACGAGCAGTACTTC.

This sequence joins TRBV15 and TRBJ2-7, with 9 bases that match TRBD2. This CDR3 has 14 residues. V shed 6 bases, J shed 5 bases, and the junction held 8 bases outside the gene matches. Germline V CDR1 and CDR2: LNHNV, YYDKDF (reference sequence). CDR3 nucleotide sequence: TGTGCCACCAGGTTGGCGGGAGGGCCCCACGAGCAGTACTTC. This encodes CATRLAGGPHEQYF.

This clone was seen just once. The chain couples TRBV2 to TRBJ2-7; TRBD1 matches 8 bases. V trimming: 7 bases; J trimming: 2 bases; junction bases outside the gene matches: 13. The germline CDR1 and CDR2 sequences are SNHLY and FYNNEI. There are 16 residues in the CDR3. CDR3 in amino acids: CASTPGTGSTAYEQYF. DNA for the CDR3: TGTGCCAGCACCCCAGGGACAGGTTCCACAGCCTACGAGCAGTACTTC.

The J gene is TRBJ1-1, the V gene TRBV19; TRBD1 is a possible D gene (6 bases). The germline gives CDR1 LNHDA, CDR2 SQIVND (reference sequence). The CDR3 length is 15 residues. Trimming shortened V by 1 base and J by 5 bases, and 14 bases separated the two germline ends. CDR3: CASSIVGGLSTEAFF. The CDR3 coding sequence is TGTGCCAGTAGTATAGTTGGGGGGCTGAGTACTGAAGCTTTCTTT.

This chain uses TRBV6-1 with TRBJ2-2; D ambiguous. The CDR3 is 15 amino acids. CDR1 is MNHNS, CDR2 SASEGT, per germline. Trimming removed 2 bases at V and 4 bases at J, with 11 bases between. The CDR3: CASSENPGGTGELFF. The CDR3, as DNA: TGTGCCAGCAGTGAAAACCCAGGCGGCACCGGGGAGCTGTTTTTT.

V is TRBV5-4 and J is TRBJ1-2; 8 bases are shared with TRBD1. The CDR3 length is 17 residues. In germline, CDR1 is SGHNT, CDR2 YYREEE (reference sequence). The ends lost 0 bases at V and 6 bases at J; junction bases unmatched: 13. As DNA, the CDR3 is TGTGCCAGCAGCTTGGGAAGGGGCAGGGGGCGCAGTCATGGCTACACCTTC. Translated, it gives CASSLGRGRGRSHGYTF.

The chain recombines TRBV5-4 with TRBJ2-7, with D perhaps TRBD1 or TRBD2 (5 bases each). From germline, CDR1 is SGHNT and CDR2 YYREEE (reference sequence). The V and J ends lost 1 base and 0 bases respectively, with 11 bases between them. This CDR3 is 15 amino acids long. CDR3 coding DNA: TGTGCCAGCAGCTTGCCGATTGGGGGCTCCTACGAGCAGTACTTC. It yields the protein CASSLPIGGSYEQYF.

The chain links TRBV29-1 to TRBJ2-1, with 9 bases fitting TRBD2. The CDR3 spans 15 residues. CDR1 and CDR2 (germline): SQVTM, ANQGSEA. With V trimmed by 0 bases and J by 6 bases, 6 bases remained unmatched. The chain's CDR3 is CSVEDLVAGANEQFF. The DNA for the CDR3 is TGCAGCGTTGAAGATCTAGTAGCGGGAGCCAATGAGCAGTTCTTC.

The genes are TRBV6-5 and TRBJ1-4; D perhaps matches TRBD1 (5 bases). The germline CDR1 and CDR2 sequences are MNHEY and SVGAGI. CDR3 length equals 14 residues. The V end was cut by 5 bases, the J end by 5 bases, with 12 bases between. The chain's CDR3 is CASSAGTLNEKLFF. CDR3 in DNA: TGTGCCAGCAGTGCCGGGACCCTAAATGAAAAACTGTTTTTT.

The sample holds one count of this clone. The chain uses TRBV9 and TRBJ2-7; the D gene is possibly TRBD2 (6 bases). CDR3 length equals 15 residues. The V gene lost 0 bases and the J gene lost 0 bases, with 10 bases spanning the gap. Germline V gene lookup returns CDR1 SGDLS and CDR2 YYNGEE. CDR3 loop: CASSVGGGVSYEQYF. The DNA for the CDR3 is TGTGCCAGCAGCGTAGGGGGCGGGGTCTCCTACGAGCAGTACTTC.

This clone appeared once. The V and J genes are TRBV5-3 and TRBJ2-6; D remains ambiguous. TRBV5-3 is classed as an ORF, of uncertain function. V lost 7 bases and J lost 5, with 19 bases in between. The CDR3 has 16 amino acids. The CDR3 coding sequence is TGTGCCAGAGTATATGGTGAACAAAGTCGGGCCAACGTCCTGACTTTC. This encodes CARVYGEQSRANVLTF.

To note about this clone: A junction boundary mismatches the germline segment, possibly from a read error. The V call is TRBV5-8, the J call TRBJ2-7; no clear D. Germline V CDR1 and CDR2: SGHTS, YDEGEE. This CDR3 contains 11 residues. The CDR3 DNA sequence: TGTGCCAGCAGCCAGTCGGGTCCCTTTGACTTC. Its translation: CASSQSGPFDF.

The chain joins TRBV28 to TRBJ2-3; 8 bases are shared with TRBD2. The CDR3 sequence is 16 residues long. Germline loops: CDR1 MDHEN, CDR2 SYDVKM. Losses at the gene ends were 6 bases for V and 3 bases for J; bases not matched to a gene: 11. CDR3 bases: TGTGCCAGCAGGGACACGGCGGCGGGAGGTACAGATACGCAGTATTTT. The encoded protein is CASRDTAAGGTDTQYF.

V usage is TRBV27 and J usage is TRBJ1-1; no reliable D call. CDR3 length: 16 residues. Germline CDR1 is MNHEY and CDR2 is SMNVEV (reference sequence). Between the trimmed V and J ends, which lost 4 bases and 0 bases, there was a span of 15 bases. The chain's CDR3 is CASSSPGRLLNTEAFF. DNA for the CDR3: TGTGCCAGCAGTTCGCCGGGGAGGCTGTTGAACACTGAAGCTTTCTTT.

The chain uses TRBV6-5 and TRBJ2-3; the match to TRBD1 covers 7 bases. Germline trimming cut 4 bases from V and 3 bases from J; bases unmatched to any gene: 10. The V gene's germline CDR1 is MNHEY and CDR2 SVGAGI. This CDR3 has 16 amino acids. CDR3 sequence (DNA): TGTGCCAGCAGTTGGGCCCGGACAGGATGGACAGATACGCAGTATTTT. It translates to CASSWARTGWTDTQYF.

This chain links TRBV21-1 with TRBJ1-2. TRBV21-1 counts as a pseudogene. CDR3 length: 16 amino acids. CDR3 sequence (DNA): TGTGCCAGCATACTAAGGCGGGGGCAGGCTAACTATGGCTACACCTTC. This sequence encodes CASILRRGQANYGYTF.

This clone showed up just a few times. The chain carries TRBV27 and TRBJ2-7; tentative D call: TRBD1 (6 bases). CDR1 MNHEY and CDR2 SMNVEV come from the germline V gene (reference sequence). The CDR3 totals 17 residues. Trimming shortened V by 0 bases and J by 2 bases, and 17 bases separated the two germline ends. The CDR3 protein is CASSLSARYRVPYEQYF. The DNA of the CDR3 is TGTGCCAGCAGTTTATCGGCCCGGTACAGGGTCCCCTACGAGCAGTACTTC.

Comment on this clone: This CDR3 fails to terminate in the conserved phenylalanine or tryptophan, so it likely reflects a read error. The DNA is omitted, as the CDR3 cannot be located on it reliably, and the CDR3 follows TCRdb's listing. This chain links TRBV7-3 with TRBJ2-3; the table calls TRBD1, which could not be checked here. Germline CDR1 and CDR2: SGHTA and FQGTGA. The CDR3 spans 13 residues, counting both ends. CDR3 protein: CASSLRDRSYERL.

This clone was counted once. The genes are TRBV9 and TRBJ1-2, with 8 bases lining up with TRBD1. This CDR3 is 16 amino acids long. V shed 1 base, J shed 1 base, and the junction held 6 bases outside the gene matches. Germline V CDR1 and CDR2: SGDLS, YYNGEE. In nucleotides, the CDR3 is TGTGCCAGCAGCGTATGGCCGACAGGGGTTAACTATGGCTACACCTTC. Its translation: CASSVWPTGVNYGYTF.

The chain recombines TRBV6-5 with TRBJ2-3; D not certain. The germline CDR1 and CDR2 sequences are MNHEY and SVGAGI. V was trimmed by 6 bases and J by 0 bases, leaving 13 bases between them. CDR3 length: 15 residues. CDR3 sequence (DNA): TGTGCCAGCAGAACTGGTCCTCGTAGCACAGATACGCAGTATTTT. The encoded protein is CASRTGPRSTDTQYF.

The chain uses TRBV6-9 and TRBJ1-2, with 7 bases aligning to TRBD1. J was trimmed by 4 bases and V by 6 bases; bases with no gene match: 5. This CDR3 comprises 13 residues. From germline, CDR1 is MNHGY and CDR2 SVAAGI. DNA of the CDR3: TGTGCCAGCAGCCCGCAGGGGGTCTATGGCTACACCTTC. Residues: CASSPQGVYGYTF.

In this sample, this clone turned up a few times. V gene TRBV2 combines with J gene TRBJ1-6; TRBD1 might be the D (5 bases). The V end lost 1 base, the J end lost 9 bases, and 10 bases lay between the germline ends. Germline V gene data show CDR1 as SNHLY and CDR2 as FYNNEI. The CDR3 is 14 amino acids. The CDR3 reads CASSEGIRGSPLHF. In nucleotides, the CDR3 is TGTGCCAGCAGTGAAGGCATAAGGGGTTCACCCCTCCACTTT. The variable domain in full, completed from reference TRBV2 and TRBJ1-6, reads EPEVTQTPSHQVTQMGQEVILRCVPISNHLYFYWYRQILGQKVEFLVSFYNNEISEKSEIFDDQFSVERPDGSNFTLKIRSTKLEDSAMYFCASSEGIRGSPLHFGNGTRLTVT.

This sequence joins TRBV11-2 and TRBJ2-5; 9 bases line up with TRBD1. Trimming at V came to 5 bases and at J to 2 bases, leaving 6 bases not matched to a gene. CDR3 length equals 15 residues. Germline V gene data show CDR1 as SGHAT and CDR2 as FQNNGV. CDR3 nucleotides: TGTGCCAGCAGCCAGGACAGGGGCGCGCAAGAGACCCAGTACTTC. Amino acid sequence: CASSQDRGAQETQYF.

The chain is built from TRBV6-5 and TRBJ2-7; D gene uncertain. V was clipped by 0 bases and J by 3 bases, with 6 bases between them. Germline V gene sequence: CDR1 MNHEY, CDR2 SVGAGI. The CDR3 is made up of 13 amino acids. CDR3 nucleotide sequence: TGTGCCAGCAGTTACTCAAGACTCTACGAGCAGTACTTC. Residues: CASSYSRLYEQYF.